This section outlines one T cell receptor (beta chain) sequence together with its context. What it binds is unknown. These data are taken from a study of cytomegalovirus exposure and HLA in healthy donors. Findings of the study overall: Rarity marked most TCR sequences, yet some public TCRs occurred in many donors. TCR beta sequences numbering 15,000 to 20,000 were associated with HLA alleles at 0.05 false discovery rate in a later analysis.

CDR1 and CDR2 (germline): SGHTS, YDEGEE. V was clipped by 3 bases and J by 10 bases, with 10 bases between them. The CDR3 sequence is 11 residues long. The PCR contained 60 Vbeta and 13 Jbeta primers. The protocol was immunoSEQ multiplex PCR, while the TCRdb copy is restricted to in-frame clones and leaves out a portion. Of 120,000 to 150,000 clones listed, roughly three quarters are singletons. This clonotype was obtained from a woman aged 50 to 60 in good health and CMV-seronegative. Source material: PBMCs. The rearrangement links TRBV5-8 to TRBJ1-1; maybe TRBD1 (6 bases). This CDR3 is CASSSRGAAFF. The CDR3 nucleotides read TGTGCCAGCAGCTCCAGGGGAGCAGCTTTCTTT.